This paragraph reports one TCR beta chain. The sample belongs to a study of T cell changes during pregnancy in multiple sclerosis. V dropped 5 bases and J dropped 6; count of bases not matched to a gene: 7. The V gene's germline CDR1 is SGHVS and CDR2 FQNEAQ. CDR3 length equals 15 residues. The repertoire was sequenced with immunoSEQ multiplex PCR; TCRdb's copy has only in-frame clones and lacks some. The table has tens of thousands of clones, around 89% seen once. J is TRBJ1-1 and V is TRBV7-8; 12 bases map to TRBD1. Here the sequenced sample was CD8+ T cells from peripheral blood mononuclear cells, taken after pregnancy. The sequence derives from a female donor in good health, enrolled as a control in a pregnancy study. The CDR3 coding sequence is TGTGCCAGCAGCAGTGCCGGGACAGGGGGCCCTGAAGCTTTCTTT. It codes for CASSSAGTGGPEAFF.